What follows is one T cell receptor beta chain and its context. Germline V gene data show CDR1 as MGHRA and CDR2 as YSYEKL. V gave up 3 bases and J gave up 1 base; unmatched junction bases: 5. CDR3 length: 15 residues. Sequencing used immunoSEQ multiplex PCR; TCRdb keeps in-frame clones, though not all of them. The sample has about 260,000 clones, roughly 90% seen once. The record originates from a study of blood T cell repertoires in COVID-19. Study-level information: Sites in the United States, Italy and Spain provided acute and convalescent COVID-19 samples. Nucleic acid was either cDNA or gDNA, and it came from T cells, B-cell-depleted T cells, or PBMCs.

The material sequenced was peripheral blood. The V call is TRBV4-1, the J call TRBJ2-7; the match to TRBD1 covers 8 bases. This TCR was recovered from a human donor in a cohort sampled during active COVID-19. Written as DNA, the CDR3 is TGCGCCAGCAGCCACGACCGACAGGGGTCCTACGAGCAGTACTTC. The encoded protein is CASSHDRQGSYEQYF.